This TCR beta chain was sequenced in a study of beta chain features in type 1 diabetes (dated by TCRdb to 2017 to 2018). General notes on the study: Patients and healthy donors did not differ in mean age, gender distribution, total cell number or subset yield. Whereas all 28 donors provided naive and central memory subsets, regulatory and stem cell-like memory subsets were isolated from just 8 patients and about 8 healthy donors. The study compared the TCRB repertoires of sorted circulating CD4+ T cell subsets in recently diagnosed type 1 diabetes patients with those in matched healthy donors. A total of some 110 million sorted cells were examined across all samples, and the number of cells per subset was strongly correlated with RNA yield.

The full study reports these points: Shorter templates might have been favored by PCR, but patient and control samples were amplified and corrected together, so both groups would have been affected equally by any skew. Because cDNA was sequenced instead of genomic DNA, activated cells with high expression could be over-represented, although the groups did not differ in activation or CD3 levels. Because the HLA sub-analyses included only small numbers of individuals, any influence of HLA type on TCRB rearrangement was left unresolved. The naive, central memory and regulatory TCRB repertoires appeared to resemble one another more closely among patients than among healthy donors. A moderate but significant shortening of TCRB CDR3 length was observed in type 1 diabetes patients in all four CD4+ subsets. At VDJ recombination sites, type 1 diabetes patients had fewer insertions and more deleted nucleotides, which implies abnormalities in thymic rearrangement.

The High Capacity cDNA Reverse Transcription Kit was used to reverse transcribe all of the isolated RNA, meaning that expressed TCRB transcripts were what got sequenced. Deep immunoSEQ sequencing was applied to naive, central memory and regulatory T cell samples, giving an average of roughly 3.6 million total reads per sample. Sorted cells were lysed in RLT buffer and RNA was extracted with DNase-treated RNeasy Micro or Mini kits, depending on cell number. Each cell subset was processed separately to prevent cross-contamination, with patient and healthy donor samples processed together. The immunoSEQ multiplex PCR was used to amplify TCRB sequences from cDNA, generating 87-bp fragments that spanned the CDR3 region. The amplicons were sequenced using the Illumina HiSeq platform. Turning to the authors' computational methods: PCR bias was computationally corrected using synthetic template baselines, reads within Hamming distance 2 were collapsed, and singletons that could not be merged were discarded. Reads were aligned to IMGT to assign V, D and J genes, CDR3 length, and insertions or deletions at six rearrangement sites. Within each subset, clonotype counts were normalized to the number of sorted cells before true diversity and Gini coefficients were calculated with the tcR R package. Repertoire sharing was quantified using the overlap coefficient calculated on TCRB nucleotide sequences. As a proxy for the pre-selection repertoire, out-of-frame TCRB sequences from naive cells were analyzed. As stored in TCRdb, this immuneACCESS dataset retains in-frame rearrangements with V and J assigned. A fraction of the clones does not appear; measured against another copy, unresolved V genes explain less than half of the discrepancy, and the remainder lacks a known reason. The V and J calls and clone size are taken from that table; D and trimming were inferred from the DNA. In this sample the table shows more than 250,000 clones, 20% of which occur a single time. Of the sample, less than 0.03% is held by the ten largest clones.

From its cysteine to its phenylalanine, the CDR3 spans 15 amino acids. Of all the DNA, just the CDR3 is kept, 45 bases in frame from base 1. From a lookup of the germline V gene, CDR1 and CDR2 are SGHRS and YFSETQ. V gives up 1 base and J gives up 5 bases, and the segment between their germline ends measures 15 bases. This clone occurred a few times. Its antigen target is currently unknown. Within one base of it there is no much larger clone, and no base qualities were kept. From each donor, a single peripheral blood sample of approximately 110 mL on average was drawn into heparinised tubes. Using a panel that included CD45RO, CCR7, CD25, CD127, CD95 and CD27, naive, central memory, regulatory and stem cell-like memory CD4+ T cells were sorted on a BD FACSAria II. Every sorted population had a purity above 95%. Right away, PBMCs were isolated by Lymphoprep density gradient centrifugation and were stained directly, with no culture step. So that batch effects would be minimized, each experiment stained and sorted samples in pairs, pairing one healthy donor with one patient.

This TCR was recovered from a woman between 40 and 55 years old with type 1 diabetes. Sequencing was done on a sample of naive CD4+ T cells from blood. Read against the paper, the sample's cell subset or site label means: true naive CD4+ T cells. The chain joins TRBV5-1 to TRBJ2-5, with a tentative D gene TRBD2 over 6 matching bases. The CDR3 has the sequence CASSLRAGPGETQYF. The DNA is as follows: TGCGCCAGCAGCTTGAGGGCGGGACCCGGGGAGACCCAGTACTTC.